This entry lists 15 T cell receptor beta chains sequenced from one sample in a study of CD8 T cells in Susac syndrome. RNA, at 0.5 to 1 ug, was reverse transcribed with random hexamers. TCRdb re-called the immunoSEQ multiplex PCR reads with MiXCR, one entry per CDR3 protein. The sample consists of approximately 200,000 distinct CDR3 sequences, 90% to 95% of them appearing once. What was sequenced was CD4+ T cells from PBMCs. The receptor set was obtained from a human donor with multiple sclerosis.

The rearrangement joins TRBV27 to TRBJ2-7, with D perhaps matching TRBD2 (6 bases). Trimming removed 4 bases from V and 6 bases from J, with 13 bases in between. The CDR3 is 13 residues long. Germline-derived CDR1 and CDR2 are MNHEY and SMNVEV (reference sequence). Here the CDR3 reads CASSWGVGGEQYF. CDR3 sequence (DNA): TGTGCCAGCAGTTGGGGGGTTGGGGGCGAGCAGTACTTC.

V gene TRBV24-1 combines with J gene TRBJ1-3; D is ambiguous. V shed 5 bases and J shed 4 bases, with 8 bases lying between them. The CDR3 sequence is 13 residues long. Germline V gene data show CDR1 as KGHDR and CDR2 as SFDVKD. CDR3 in amino acids: CATSGAQGNTIYF. The CDR3 DNA is TGTGCCACCAGTGGGGCTCAAGGAAACACCATATATTTT.

The chain is built from TRBV18 and TRBJ1-4; D perhaps matches TRBD1 (6 bases). Trimming pared 5 bases from V and 8 bases from J, leaving 12 bases between. This CDR3 contains 13 residues. Per the germline V gene, CDR1 is KGHSH and CDR2 is LQKENI. The CDR3: CASSSQGTEKLFF. The CDR3 DNA reads as TGTGCCAGCTCATCGCAGGGGACGGAAAAACTGTTTTTT.

This clonotype was observed once. This rearrangement joins TRBV20-1 to TRBJ2-3, with a possible D match to TRBD1 (6 bases). The V gene lost 4 bases and the J gene lost 2 bases, with 13 bases spanning the gap. Germline CDR1 DFQATT, CDR2 SNEGSKA (reference sequence). The CDR3 covers 14 residues. CDR3 amino acids: CSAKWTDNTDTQYF. The CDR3 DNA follows: TGCAGTGCTAAATGGACAGACAACACAGATACGCAGTATTTT.

V usage is TRBV2 and J usage is TRBJ1-2; D gene ambiguous. The germline V gene encodes CDR1 SNHLY and CDR2 FYNNEI. Trimming stripped 8 bases from V and 2 bases from J, with 6 bases between. CDR3 length: 11 amino acids. The CDR3 sequence is CASLGNYGYTF. The CDR3 region has the DNA TGTGCCAGCTTGGGAAACTATGGCTACACCTTC.

J is TRBJ2-1 and V is TRBV20-1; 11 nucleotides agree with TRBD1. The V segment lost 6 bases and the J segment 3 bases; nucleotides outside the gene matches: 4. This CDR3 comprises 14 residues. Germline assignment: CDR1 DFQATT and CDR2 SNEGSKA (reference sequence). CDR3 sequence: CSAGTGGHYNEQFF. CDR3 coding DNA: TGCAGTGCGGGGACAGGGGGGCACTACAATGAGCAGTTCTTC.

This clonotype was found a few times. V gene TRBV4-1 combines with J gene TRBJ2-3; D unresolved. Trimming removed 1 base at V and 6 bases at J, with 5 bases between. The CDR3 extends over 12 amino acids. Germline CDR1 is MGHRA and CDR2 is YSYEKL. The DNA for the CDR3 is TGCGCCAGCAGCCAAGTGGGGGATACGCAGTATTTT. Its translation is CASSQVGDTQYF.

This clonotype was seen only a few times. The rearrangement joins TRBV20-1 to TRBJ2-2; D is uncertain. Germline CDR1 is DFQATT and CDR2 is SNEGSKA (reference sequence). Trimming removed 1 base at V and 2 bases at J, with 8 bases between. The CDR3 is 14 amino acids. CDR3 loop: CSARGGTNTGELFF. The CDR3 DNA is TGCAGTGCTAGAGGGGGAACCAACACCGGGGAGCTGTTTTTT.

This sequence joins TRBV30 and TRBJ1-6; no clear D. V was pared by 8 bases and J by 3 bases, with 11 bases between. Germline CDR1 reads GTSNPN; CDR2 reads SVGIG (reference sequence). The length of the CDR3 is 13 residues. The CDR3 spells CAGSGHYNSPLHF. The CDR3 DNA follows: TGTGCCGGAAGCGGGCACTATAATTCACCCCTCCACTTT.

CDR3 nucleotides: TGTGCCACCAGTGATTTGCAATGGGGGAATGAGCAGTTCTTC. Translating gives CATSDLQWGNEQFF. The chain combines TRBV24-1 with TRBJ2-1; D tentatively reads TRBD1 or TRBD2 (5 bases each). The V end lost 0 bases, the J end lost 7 bases, and 9 bases lay between the germline ends. The CDR3 has 14 residues. Germline V gene sequence: CDR1 KGHDR, CDR2 SFDVKD.

The chain joins TRBV30 to TRBJ1-4; D possibly corresponds to TRBD1 (6 bases). Germline values: CDR1 GTSNPN, CDR2 SVGIG (reference sequence). This CDR3 comprises 15 residues. Trimming cost V 3 bases and J 3 bases, with 14 bases left between them. DNA for the CDR3: TGTGCCTGGAGCATCCGGGGACATCCTAATGAAAAACTGTTTTTT. This encodes CAWSIRGHPNEKLFF.

V gene TRBV18 combines with J gene TRBJ1-1; possible D gene TRBD1, 5 bases. CDR1 KGHSH and CDR2 LQKENI come from the germline V gene. This CDR3 spans 16 amino acids. V was shortened by 0 bases and J by 0 bases, with 11 bases between the two germline ends. CDR3 sequence reads: CASSPPGRGMNTEAFF. The CDR3 DNA reads TGTGCCAGCTCACCACCGGGGCGAGGGATGAACACTGAAGCTTTCTTT.

The chain joins TRBV7-9 to TRBJ2-2; no reliable D call. V lost 1 base, J lost 7 bases, and 7 bases lay in between. Germline V gene lookup returns CDR1 SEHNR and CDR2 FQNEAQ (reference sequence). The length of the CDR3 is 13 residues. The CDR3 region is CASSLVGRGELFF. The CDR3 nucleotides read TGTGCCAGCAGCTTAGTCGGGCGCGGGGAGCTGTTTTTT.

The chain is built from TRBV20-1 and TRBJ1-2; no clear D gene. The germline V and J ends were trimmed by 7 bases and 6 bases, with 6 bases remaining between them. The CDR3 contains 9 residues. CDR1 and CDR2 (germline): DFQATT, SNEGSKA (reference sequence). The CDR3 DNA is TGCAGTGGCCCGGATGGCTACACCTTC. Its protein product is CSGPDGYTF.

The chain joins TRBV30 to TRBJ1-2, with D unresolved. The CDR3 sequence is 11 residues long. Trimming left V 3 bases short and J 7 bases short, with 9 bases between. Germline CDR1 is GTSNPN and CDR2 is SVGIG (reference sequence). Written as DNA, the CDR3 is TGTGCCTGGAGGGATCTGGGTGGCTACACCTTC. Encoded protein: CAWRDLGGYTF.